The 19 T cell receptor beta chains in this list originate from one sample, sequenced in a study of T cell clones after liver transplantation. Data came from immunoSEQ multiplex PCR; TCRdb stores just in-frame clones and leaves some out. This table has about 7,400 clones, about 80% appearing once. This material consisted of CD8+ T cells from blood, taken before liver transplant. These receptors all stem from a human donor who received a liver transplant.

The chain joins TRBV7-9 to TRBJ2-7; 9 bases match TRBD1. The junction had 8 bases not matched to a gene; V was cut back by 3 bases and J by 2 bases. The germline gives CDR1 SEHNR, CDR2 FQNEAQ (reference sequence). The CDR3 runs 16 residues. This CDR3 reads CASSFLQGAKTYEQYF. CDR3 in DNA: TGTGCCAGCAGCTTTTTACAGGGGGCGAAGACCTACGAGCAGTACTTC.

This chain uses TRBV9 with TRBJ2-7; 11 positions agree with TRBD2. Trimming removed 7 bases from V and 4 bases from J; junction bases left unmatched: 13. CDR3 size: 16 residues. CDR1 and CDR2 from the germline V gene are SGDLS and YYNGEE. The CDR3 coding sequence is TGTGCCAGCGGGATGGGGGAGACTAGCGGGGTGTACGAGCAGTACTTC. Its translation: CASGMGETSGVYEQYF. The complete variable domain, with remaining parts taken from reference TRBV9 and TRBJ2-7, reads DSGVTQTPKHLITATGQRVTLRCSPRSGDLSVYWYQQSLDQGLQFLIQYYNGEERAKGNILERFSAQQFPDLHSELNLSSLELGDSALYFCASGMGETSGVYEQYFGPGTRLTVT.

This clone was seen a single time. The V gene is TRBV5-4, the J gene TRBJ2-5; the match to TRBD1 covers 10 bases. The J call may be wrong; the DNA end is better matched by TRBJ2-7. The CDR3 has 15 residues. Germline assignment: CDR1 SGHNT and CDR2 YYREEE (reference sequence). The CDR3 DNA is TGTGCCAGCAGCTTGCCCCCGGGGACAGGGGACGAGCAGTACTTC. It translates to CASSLPPGTGDEQYF.

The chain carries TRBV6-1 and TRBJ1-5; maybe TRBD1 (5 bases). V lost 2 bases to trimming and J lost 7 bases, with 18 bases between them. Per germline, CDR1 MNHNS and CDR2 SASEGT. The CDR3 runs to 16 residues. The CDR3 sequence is CASSEWQGSAKQPQHF. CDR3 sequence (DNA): TGTGCCAGCAGTGAATGGCAGGGTTCGGCTAAGCAGCCCCAGCATTTT.

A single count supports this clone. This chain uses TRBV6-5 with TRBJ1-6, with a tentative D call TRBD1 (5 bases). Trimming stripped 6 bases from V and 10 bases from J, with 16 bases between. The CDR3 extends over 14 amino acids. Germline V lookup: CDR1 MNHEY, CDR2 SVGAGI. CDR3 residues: CASSPAQANSPLHF. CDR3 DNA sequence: TGTGCCAGCAGCCCCGCACAGGCAAACTCACCCCTCCACTTT.

The CDR3 DNA is TGTGCCAGCAGCTTCTATTCGGACAGCGAGGAAAAACTGTTTTTT. Translated: CASSFYSDSEEKLFF. V gene TRBV5-4 combines with J gene TRBJ1-4; D is possibly TRBD1 (6 bases). Between the trimmed V and J ends, which lost 2 bases and 8 bases, there was a span of 16 bases. This CDR3 contains 15 residues. Germline V gene lookup returns CDR1 SGHNT and CDR2 YYREEE (reference sequence).

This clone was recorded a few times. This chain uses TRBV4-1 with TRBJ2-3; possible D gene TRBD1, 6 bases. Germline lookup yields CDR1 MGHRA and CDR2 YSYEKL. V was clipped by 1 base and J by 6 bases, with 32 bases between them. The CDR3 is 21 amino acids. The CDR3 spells CASSQVRTAGVDSPRDDTQYF. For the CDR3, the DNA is TGCGCCAGCAGCCAAGTTCGGACGGCAGGGGTTGACTCACCCCGGGACGATACGCAGTATTTT.

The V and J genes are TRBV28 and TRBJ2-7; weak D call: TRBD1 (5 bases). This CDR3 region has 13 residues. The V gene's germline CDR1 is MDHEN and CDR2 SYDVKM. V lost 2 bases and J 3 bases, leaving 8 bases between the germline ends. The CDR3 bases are TGTGCCAGCAGTTTAATTCAGGGCTACGAGCAGTACTTC. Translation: CASSLIQGYEQYF.

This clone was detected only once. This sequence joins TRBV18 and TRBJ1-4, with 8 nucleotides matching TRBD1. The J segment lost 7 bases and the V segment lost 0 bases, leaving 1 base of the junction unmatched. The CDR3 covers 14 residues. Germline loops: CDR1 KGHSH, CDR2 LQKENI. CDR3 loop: CASSPPDRVEKLFF. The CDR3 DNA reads TGTGCCAGCTCACCACCGGACAGGGTTGAAAAACTGTTTTTT.

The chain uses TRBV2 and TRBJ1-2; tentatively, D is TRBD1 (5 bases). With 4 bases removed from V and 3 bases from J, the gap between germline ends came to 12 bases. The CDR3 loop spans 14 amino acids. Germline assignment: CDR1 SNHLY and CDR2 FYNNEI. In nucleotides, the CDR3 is TGTGCCAGCAGTGGGGCAGGGTTACACTATGGCTACACCTTC. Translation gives CASSGAGLHYGYTF.

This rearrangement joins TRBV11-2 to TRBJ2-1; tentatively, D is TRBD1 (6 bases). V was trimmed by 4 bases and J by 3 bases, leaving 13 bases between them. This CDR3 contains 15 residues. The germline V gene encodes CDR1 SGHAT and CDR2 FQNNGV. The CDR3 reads CASSSPQGNYNEQFF. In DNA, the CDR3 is TGTGCCAGCAGCTCCCCCCAGGGGAACTACAATGAGCAGTTCTTC.

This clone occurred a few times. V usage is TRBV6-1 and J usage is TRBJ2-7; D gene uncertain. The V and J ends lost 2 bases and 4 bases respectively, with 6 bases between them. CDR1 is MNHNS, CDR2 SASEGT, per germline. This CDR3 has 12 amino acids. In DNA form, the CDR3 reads TGTGCCAGCAGTGAACCAGCGTACGAGCAGTACTTC. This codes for CASSEPAYEQYF.

CDR3 loop: CASSLLTETYEQYF. In nucleotides, the CDR3 is TGTGCCAGCAGCCTTCTGACAGAAACCTACGAGCAGTACTTC. This chain joins TRBV7-6 and TRBJ2-7; possibly TRBD1 for D (5 bases). V lost 5 bases and J lost 2, with 13 bases in between. The CDR3 consists of 14 residues. Per the germline V gene, CDR1 is SGHVS and CDR2 is FNYEAQ.

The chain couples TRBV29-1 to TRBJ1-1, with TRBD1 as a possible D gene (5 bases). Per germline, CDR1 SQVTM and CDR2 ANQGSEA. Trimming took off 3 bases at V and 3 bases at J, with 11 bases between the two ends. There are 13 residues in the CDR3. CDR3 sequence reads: CSVDSGEDTEAFF. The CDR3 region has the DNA TGCAGCGTTGATTCGGGGGAGGACACTGAAGCTTTCTTT.

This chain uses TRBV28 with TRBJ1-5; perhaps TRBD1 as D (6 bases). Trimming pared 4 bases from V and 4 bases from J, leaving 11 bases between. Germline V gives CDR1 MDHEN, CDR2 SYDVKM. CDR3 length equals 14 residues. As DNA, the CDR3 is TGTGCCAGCAGTTCCCGAGGGGGTAATCAGCCCCAGCATTTT. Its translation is CASSSRGGNQPQHF.

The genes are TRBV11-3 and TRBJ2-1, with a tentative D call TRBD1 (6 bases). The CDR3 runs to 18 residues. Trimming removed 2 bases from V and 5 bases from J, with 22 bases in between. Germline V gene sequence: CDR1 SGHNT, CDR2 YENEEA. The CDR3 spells CASSLKAPRQAPHNEQFF. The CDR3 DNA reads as TGTGCCAGCAGCTTAAAAGCCCCCCGACAGGCCCCTCACAATGAGCAGTTCTTC.

The CDR3 coding sequence is TGTGCCTGGCGTTCCCCGGGGACAGGCTATGAGACCCAGTACTTC. Translating it yields CAWRSPGTGYETQYF. The rearrangement uses TRBV30 and TRBJ2-5; 8 nucleotides align to TRBD1. V trimming: 5 bases; J trimming: 5 bases; junction bases outside the gene matches: 13. From germline, CDR1 is GTSNPN and CDR2 SVGIG (reference sequence). The CDR3 contains 15 residues.

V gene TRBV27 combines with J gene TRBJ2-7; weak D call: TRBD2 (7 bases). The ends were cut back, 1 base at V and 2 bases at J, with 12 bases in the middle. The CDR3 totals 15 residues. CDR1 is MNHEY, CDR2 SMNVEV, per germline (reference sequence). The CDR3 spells CASSLYGGPAYEQYF. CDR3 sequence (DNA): TGTGCCAGCAGTTTATACGGGGGGCCAGCCTACGAGCAGTACTTC.

The CDR3, as DNA: TGTGCCAGCAGTGACAACCCGGGACAGGGGGCAGAGGAGCAGTTCTTC. Its protein product is CASSDNPGQGAEEQFF. V and J are TRBV6-1 and TRBJ2-1; 12 bases line up with TRBD1. V shed 3 bases and J 10 bases; nucleotides not matched to a gene: 10. Germline-derived CDR1 and CDR2 are MNHNS and SASEGT. The CDR3 is 16 amino acids.